This entry describes one T cell receptor (beta chain). The data derive from a study of T cells after yellow fever vaccination. For the study at large: Any fraction with a low cell number was prepared using SMART-Seq v4 Ultra Low Input.

TCRdb redid the calling of the 5' RACE reads with MiXCR, one entry per CDR3 protein. Here the sample spans about 320,000 distinct CDR3 sequences, around an eighth being singletons. The input for sequencing was CD4+ T cells sorted from PBMCs, taken 15 days after the yellow fever booster vaccination. The source is a man between 18 and 35 years old who received the YFV17D yellow fever vaccine.

CDR3 coding DNA: TGCGCCAGCAGCCAAGAGGGACCGAAGGAGCAAGAGACCCAGTACTTC. It codes for CASSQEGPKEQETQYF. This sequence joins TRBV4-3 and TRBJ2-5; either TRBD1 or TRBD2 may fit D (5 bases each). V was pared by 0 bases and J by 2 bases, with 13 bases between. Germline V gene sequence: CDR1 LGHNA, CDR2 YSLEER. The CDR3 length is 16 residues.